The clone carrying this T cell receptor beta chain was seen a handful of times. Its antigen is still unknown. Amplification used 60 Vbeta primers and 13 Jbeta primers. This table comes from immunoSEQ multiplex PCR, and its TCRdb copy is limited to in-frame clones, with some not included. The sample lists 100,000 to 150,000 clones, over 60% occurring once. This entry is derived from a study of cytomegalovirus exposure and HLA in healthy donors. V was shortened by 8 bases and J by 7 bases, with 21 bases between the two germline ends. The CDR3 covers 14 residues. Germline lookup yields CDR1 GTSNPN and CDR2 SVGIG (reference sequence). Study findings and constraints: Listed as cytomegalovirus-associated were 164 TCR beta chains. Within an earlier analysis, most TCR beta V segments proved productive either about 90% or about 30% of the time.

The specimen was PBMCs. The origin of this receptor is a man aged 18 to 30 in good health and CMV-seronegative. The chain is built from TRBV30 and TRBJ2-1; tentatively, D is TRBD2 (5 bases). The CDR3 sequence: CARRTGLAQNEQFF. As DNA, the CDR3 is TGTGCCCGTCGCACTGGGCTAGCTCAGAATGAGCAGTTCTTC. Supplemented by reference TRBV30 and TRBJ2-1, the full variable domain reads SQTIHQWPATLVQPVGSPLSLECTVEGTSNPNLYWYRQAAGRGLQLLFYSVGIGQISSEVPQNLSASRPQDRQFILSSKKLLLSDSGFYLCARRTGLAQNEQFFGPGTRLTVL.